This T cell receptor beta chain was documented in a study of T cell responses to AZD1222 COVID-19 vaccine. Profiling relied on immunoSEQ multiplex PCR, and the TCRdb table lists in-frame clones only, not all of them. Among about 60,000 clones, 65% to 80% were seen once, and the ten largest hold roughly 3.5%. Concerning this clone itself: Its cognate antigen is unknown.

The V end lost 6 bases, the J end lost 0 bases, and 14 bases lay between the germline ends. The CDR3 sequence is 15 residues long. Germline V gene lookup returns CDR1 SNHLY and CDR2 FYNNEI. Second-dose groups at about 4 or about 12 weeks were pooled. Findings of the study overall: Researchers report vaccine-associated CD4 TCRs spanning spike, with dominance at 160-218 and 743-854. Spike-specific TCR breadth and depth grew following two AZD1222 doses.

The chain recombines TRBV2 with TRBJ1-2; D uncertain. This TCR came from an adult who received the AZD1222 COVID-19 vaccine. This specimen consisted of peripheral blood, obtained 28 days after the second AZD1222 dose. The CDR3, as DNA: TGTGCCAGCAGCCAGGAGTGGCGTCCTAACTATGGCTACACCTTC. Its translation: CASSQEWRPNYGYTF.